This TCR beta chain appears in the sequencing data of a study of beta chain features in type 1 diabetes. Expressed TCRB transcripts were sequenced because the isolated RNA had all been reverse transcribed beforehand. Assay: immunoSEQ multiplex PCR; the TCRdb copy retains only in-frame clones and omits some. The sample lists around 40,000 clones; 51% were seen once. The receptor was derived from a woman between 18 and 30 years old in good health. The material sequenced was Tregs from blood.

The CDR3 DNA is TGTGCCAGCAGTTACACTACAGGGGTCGAGCAGTACTTC. Translated, it gives CASSYTTGVEQYF. The rearrangement uses TRBV6-5 and TRBJ2-7, with TRBD1 matching over 7 bases. This CDR3 comprises 13 residues. The V and J ends lost 2 bases and 6 bases, in that order; junction bases with no gene match: 4. CDR1 and CDR2 (germline): MNHEY, SVGAGI.